Listed here are 24 T cell receptor beta chains from one sample, sequenced in a study of vaccination and CD4 T cells after COVID-19. With the Oncomine TCR Beta short-read assay, DNA from cultured CD4+ T cells was sequenced. TCRdb itself ran the PCR reads through MiXCR, one entry per CDR3 protein. The sample holds several thousand distinct CDR3 sequences, roughly 45% seen once. For these TCRs, the target antigens are not known. Treatment in this sample: roughly 11-day PBMC culture with coronavirus spike peptide pools or control peptides (ViraFEST assay). Sequences were derived from CD4+ T cells from blood, cultured in vitro, sampled after SARS-CoV-2 vaccination. The receptors were gathered from a human donor who had recovered from COVID-19.

V and J are TRBV15 and TRBJ1-6, with D unclear. The CDR3 is 16 amino acids. The germline CDR1 and CDR2 sequences are LNHNV and YYDKDF (reference sequence). Trimming took off 0 bases at V and 7 bases at J, with 13 bases between the two ends. The CDR3 coding sequence is TGTGCCACCAGCAGAGAGGAAGGTTCGGGGAATTCACCCCTCCACTTT. Its translation is CATSREEGSGNSPLHF.

This clonotype was seen a handful of times. This chain joins TRBV7-3 and TRBJ1-1; D is perhaps TRBD1 (6 bases). Trimming stripped 6 bases from V and 6 bases from J, with 17 bases between. CDR1 and CDR2 from the germline V gene are SGHTA and FQGTGA. The CDR3 is made up of 14 amino acids. CDR3 coding DNA: TGTGCCAGCAGTCTGGACGGGGGCCCCGCTGAAGCTTTCTTT. As protein: CASSLDGGPAEAFF.

The CDR3 nucleotides are TGTGCCAGCAGTGACACGAGGGTCCCCTACGAGCAGTACTTC. Translation: CASSDTRVPYEQYF. The J gene is TRBJ2-7, the V gene TRBV25-1, with a weak D call TRBD2 (5 bases). The CDR3 sequence is 14 residues long. In germline, CDR1 is MGHDK, CDR2 SYGVNS. V gave up 3 bases and J gave up 2 bases, with 11 bases separating them.

The chain has TRBV12-3 or TRBV12-4 and TRBJ1-2; TRBD1 matches at 9 bases. With 1 base clipped from V and 8 bases from J, the junction kept 2 bases outside the gene matches. This CDR3 has 13 residues. As DNA, the CDR3 is TGTGCCAGCAGTTTAGGCACAGGGGGCGGCTACACCTTC. Translated: CASSLGTGGGYTF.

This clonotype was counted only a few times. V gene TRBV4-1 combines with J gene TRBJ1-6, with TRBD1 as a possible D gene (6 bases). This CDR3 has 16 amino acids. Trimming removed 1 base from V and 7 bases from J, with 14 bases in between. Germline values: CDR1 MGHRA, CDR2 YSYEKL. The CDR3 here is CASSQGRGGGNSPLHF. The CDR3 DNA reads as TGCGCCAGCAGCCAAGGCAGGGGAGGCGGGAATTCACCCCTCCACTTT.

By share of the sample, this clonotype is large (0.1 to 1%). The V gene is TRBV11-2, the J gene TRBJ1-2; TRBD1 might be the D (6 bases). The V gene lost 3 bases and the J gene lost 8 bases, with 19 bases spanning the gap. Germline V lookup: CDR1 SGHAT, CDR2 FQNNGV. The CDR3 consists of 15 residues. The CDR3 here is CASSFRVQGSFGYTF. CDR3 DNA: TGTGCCAGCAGCTTTCGGGTACAGGGCTCGTTCGGCTACACCTTC.

The chain employs TRBV27 and TRBJ2-2; 9 nucleotides match TRBD2. The CDR3 has 19 amino acids. V lost 3 bases to trimming and J lost 6 bases; unmatched junction nucleotides: 17. CDR1 and CDR2 from the germline V gene are MNHEY and SMNVEV (reference sequence). DNA of the CDR3: TGTGCCAGCAGTTTCCTTTCTCTCGGGCGGGAGGGCCGGGCCGGGGAGCTGTTTTTT. Its protein product is CASSFLSLGREGRAGELFF.

The chain uses TRBV6-2 or TRBV6-3 and TRBJ1-3; the match to TRBD1 covers 9 bases. The CDR3 covers 15 residues. Germline trimming cut 6 bases from V and 4 bases from J; bases unmatched to any gene: 7. Germline-derived CDR1 and CDR2 are MNHEY and SVGEGT. The CDR3 region is CASSRGQGKGNTIYF. In nucleotides, the CDR3 is TGTGCCAGCAGCCGCGGACAGGGGAAGGGAAACACCATATATTTT.

V is TRBV7-3 and J is TRBJ1-5; D possibly corresponds to TRBD1 (5 bases). Germline-derived CDR1 and CDR2 are SGHTA and FQGTGA. The length of the CDR3 is 20 residues. Trimming removed 0 bases at V and 1 base at J, with 22 bases between. The CDR3: CASSLTFRGHRIASNQPQHF. The CDR3 DNA is TGTGCCAGCAGCTTAACTTTCCGGGGCCACCGTATCGCCAGCAATCAGCCCCAGCATTTT. Variable domain in full (rest from reference TRBV7-3 and TRBJ1-5): GAGVSQTPSNKVTEKGKYVELRCDPISGHTALYWYRQSLGQGPEFLIYFQGTGAADDSGLPNDRFFAVRPEGSVSTLKIQRTERGDSAVYLCASSLTFRGHRIASNQPQHFGDGTRLSIL.

This sequence joins TRBV12-3 or TRBV12-4 and TRBJ1-2, with D unclear. CDR3 length: 14 amino acids. V was shortened by 3 bases and J by 4 bases, with 12 bases between the two germline ends. DNA for the CDR3: TGTGCCAGCAGTTTCATTCCGGGCCCCTATGGCTACACCTTC. It is translated as CASSFIPGPYGYTF.

The chain combines TRBV7-3 with TRBJ2-1; no clear D gene. CDR3 length equals 13 residues. Trimming stripped 5 bases from V and 15 bases from J, with 20 bases between. The germline V gene has CDR1 SGHTA and CDR2 FQGTGA. The CDR3 DNA is TGTGCCAGCAGCCTTGAGATCGGAGTCCCTCTGTTCTTC. This gives the protein CASSLEIGVPLFF.

V usage is TRBV6-1 and J usage is TRBJ2-3; 9 nucleotides align to TRBD1. This CDR3 region has 12 residues. Per germline, CDR1 MNHNS and CDR2 SASEGT. J lost 5 bases, V lost 10 bases, and 4 bases had no gene match. This CDR3 is CAIQGAGDTQYF. The CDR3 nucleotides are TGTGCCATACAGGGGGCAGGAGATACGCAGTATTTT.

The chain employs TRBV18 and TRBJ2-3; no reliable D call. The V end was cut by 3 bases, the J end by 2 bases, with 9 bases between. Germline V gives CDR1 KGHSH, CDR2 LQKENI. The CDR3 length is 14 residues. CDR3 DNA: TGTGCCAGCTCACCCCCTCTCATCACAGATACGCAGTATTTT. Its protein product is CASSPPLITDTQYF.

The rearrangement joins TRBV28 to TRBJ1-6; no firm D call. Trimming took off 5 bases at V and 7 bases at J, with 12 bases between the two ends. This CDR3 is built from 14 residues. The V gene's germline CDR1 is MDHEN and CDR2 SYDVKM. The CDR3 bases are TGTGCCAGCAGTCTCCGACGGGAGAATTCACCCCTCCACTTT. Protein: CASSLRRENSPLHF.

The rearrangement links TRBV7-9 to TRBJ2-7; 7 nucleotides line up with TRBD2. Germline CDR1 SEHNR, CDR2 FQNEAQ (reference sequence). The CDR3 extends over 15 amino acids. V was pared by 3 bases and J by 5 bases, with 10 bases of the junction left unmatched. The CDR3 reads CASSLRGGRVNEQYF. The CDR3 DNA is TGTGCCAGCAGCTTGAGGGGTGGGAGGGTCAACGAGCAGTACTTC.

This clonotype has just a few counts. Its ends do not fully match the called genes, so a read error is possible. The chain uses TRBV20-1 and TRBJ1-5; D not certain. The CDR3 loop spans 15 amino acids. Per germline, CDR1 DFQATT and CDR2 SNEGSKA (reference sequence). CDR3 sequence: CSAGDPGHPNQPQHF. CDR3 nucleotides: TGCAGTGCTGGAGACCCGGGTCACCCTAATCAGCCCCAGCATTTT.

The chain has TRBV7-9 and TRBJ1-6; tentative D call: TRBD1 (5 bases). The CDR3 runs 15 residues. Germline loops: CDR1 SEHNR, CDR2 FQNEAQ (reference sequence). Trimming removed 3 bases from V and 7 bases from J, with 13 bases in between. DNA for the CDR3: TGTGCCAGCAGCTTCGACAGACTAATGAATTCACCCCTCCACTTT. Residues: CASSFDRLMNSPLHF. Supplemented by reference TRBV7-9 and TRBJ1-6, the full variable domain reads DTGVSQNPRHKITKRGQNVTFRCDPISEHNRLYWYRQTLGQGPEFLTYFQNEAQLEKSRLLSDRFSAERPKGSFSTLEIQRTEQGDSAMYLCASSFDRLMNSPLHFGNGTRLTVT.

This clonotype was counted only a few times. The rearrangement links TRBV19 to TRBJ1-2; possible D gene TRBD1, 5 bases. From germline, CDR1 is LNHDA and CDR2 SQIVND (reference sequence). Trimming took 1 base from V and 4 from J, leaving 13 bases between them. The CDR3 is 15 residues long. In DNA, the CDR3 is TGTGCCAGTAGTATAGGAGGGGATGGGATCTATGGCTACACCTTC. Its protein product is CASSIGGDGIYGYTF.

The sample holds a few counts of this clonotype. The chain couples TRBV7-9 to TRBJ1-5; weak D call: TRBD1 (6 bases). V was shortened by 4 bases and J by 6 bases, with 13 bases between the two germline ends. The CDR3 is 14 residues long. Per germline, CDR1 SEHNR and CDR2 FQNEAQ (reference sequence). The CDR3 nucleotides are TGTGCCAGCAGCTCACTGAAGGGGGTTCAGCCCCAGCATTTT. This translates into CASSSLKGVQPQHF. Full variable domain (outside the CDR3, taken from reference TRBV7-9 and TRBJ1-5): DTGVSQNPRHKITKRGQNVTFRCDPISEHNRLYWYRQTLGQGPEFLTYFQNEAQLEKSRLLSDRFSAERPKGSFSTLEIQRTEQGDSAMYLCASSSLKGVQPQHFGDGTRLSIL.

V is TRBV29-1 and J is TRBJ1-1; 7 bases map to TRBD1. V was pared by 6 bases and J by 2 bases, with 9 bases of the junction left unmatched. Germline CDR1 is SQVTM and CDR2 is ANQGSEA. The CDR3 is 14 residues long. The CDR3 DNA reads TGCAGCGTAGCGGAGGGACAGCTTAACACTGAAGCTTTCTTT. Translation gives CSVAEGQLNTEAFF.

The gene calls are TRBV4-1 and TRBJ2-3; D gene unclear. CDR1 and CDR2 (germline): MGHRA, YSYEKL. V was shortened by 4 bases and J by 0 bases, with 8 bases between the two germline ends. This CDR3 is 14 amino acids long. The CDR3 region has the DNA TGCGCCAGCAGCCCTGGACGGAGCACAGATACGCAGTATTTT. It specifies CASSPGRSTDTQYF.

This chain uses TRBV11-2 with TRBJ1-2; weak D call: TRBD1 (5 bases). The CDR3 extends over 16 amino acids. V lost 1 base, J lost 0 bases, and 12 bases lay in between. Germline lookup yields CDR1 SGHAT and CDR2 FQNNGV. CDR3 nucleotides: TGTGCCAGCAGCTTAGTGGGCGGGGGTCCTAACTATGGCTACACCTTC. Protein product: CASSLVGGGPNYGYTF.

This clonotype was detected only a few times. The V gene is TRBV4-2, the J gene TRBJ1-2; D uncertain. V was trimmed by 1 base and J by 0 bases, leaving 9 bases between them. The CDR3 contains 15 residues. Germline V CDR1 and CDR2: LGHNA, YNFKEQ. CDR3: CASSQGPGSNYGYTF. The CDR3 DNA follows: TGTGCCAGCAGCCAAGGCCCCGGATCTAACTATGGCTACACCTTC.

This sequence joins TRBV5-1 and TRBJ1-1; no clear D. Per the germline V gene, CDR1 is SGHRS and CDR2 is YFSETQ. Trimming left V 0 bases short and J 3 bases short, with 15 bases between. The CDR3 has 16 amino acids. The DNA for the CDR3 is TGCGCCAGCAGCTTGGCGGGGTGGCCTAGGCACACTGAAGCTTTCTTT. It codes for CASSLAGWPRHTEAFF.